This T cell receptor (beta chain) was recovered during a study of human T cells and chemical hapten exposure. Individual cDNA molecules had unique molecular identifiers attached to them by the library. A single record per CDR3 protein comes from TCRdb applying MiXCR to the RACE reads. The sample has about 130,000 distinct CDR3 sequences, around 8.2% seen once. This clonotype came up many times. Sample time point: healthy volunteer bleed at 2 weeks. Unfractionated whole blood served as the source for total RNA extraction. The CDR3 loop spans 13 amino acids. From germline, CDR1 is SGHRS and CDR2 YFSETQ. Trimming stripped 3 bases from V and 4 bases from J, with 10 bases between.

Source material: whole blood. The J gene is TRBJ1-2, the V gene TRBV5-1, with a possible D match to TRBD1 (6 bases). This clonotype was sampled from a male donor in good health. Some clones in this sample may be carry-over from other donors' samples. CDR3 coding DNA: TGCGCCAGCAGCTCCGGACAGATCTATGGCTACACCTTC. Protein product: CASSSGQIYGYTF.